A single sample gave rise to the 30 T cell receptor beta chains below, sequenced in a study of sequential checkpoint blockade in melanoma (dated by TCRdb to about 2019). The method was the immunoSEQ multiplex PCR assay. TCRdb took this table from immuneACCESS and kept in-frame rearrangements with V and J called. Such tables lack part of the clones; where checked against another copy, unresolved V genes explain under half of the gap, and the rest is unexplained. The sample data list thousands of clones, and less than 30% of these were observed just once. Around 20% of the sample lies in the top ten. The treatment or condition label, as the study defines it: randomized to nivolumab then ipilimumab (arm A) or the reverse (arm B). This specimen consisted of tumor tissue (inferred from file names), obtained from a patient given nivolumab and ipilimumab in sequence. These receptors originate from a human donor with melanoma.

This chain connects TRBV28 to TRBJ2-1, with TRBD2 matching over 13 bases. Germline CDR1 is MDHEN and CDR2 is SYDVKM. Trimming removed 3 bases from V and 7 bases from J; junction bases left unmatched: 9. This CDR3 region has 17 residues. The CDR3 loop is CASSFQRGLAGVNEQFF. The DNA for the CDR3 is TGTGCCAGCAGTTTCCAGAGAGGACTAGCGGGAGTTAATGAGCAGTTCTTC.

This clone was seen more than once but under ten times. This chain uses TRBV11-3 with TRBJ1-2; D is uncertain. Germline-derived CDR1 and CDR2 are SGHNT and YENEEA. The V gene lost 3 bases and the J gene lost 4 bases, with 15 bases spanning the gap. The CDR3 totals 15 residues. The CDR3 sequence is CASSFAAVFGYGYTF. The CDR3 coding sequence is TGTGCCAGCAGCTTCGCGGCAGTCTTTGGCTATGGCTACACCTTC.

This clone was counted only a few times. This chain links TRBV7-2 with TRBJ2-5; D remains unclear. This CDR3 is 13 amino acids long. Germline loops: CDR1 SGHTA, CDR2 FQGNSA. Between the trimmed V and J ends, which lost 5 bases and 2 bases, there was a span of 9 bases. DNA of the CDR3: TGTGCCAGCAGCCGGCGGATTCAAGAGACCCAGTACTTC. Encoded protein: CASSRRIQETQYF.

This clone occurred a few times. J is TRBJ2-7 and V is TRBV11-3, with 7 nucleotides matching TRBD1. The V gene's germline CDR1 is SGHNT and CDR2 YENEEA. V dropped 3 bases and J dropped 5; count of bases not matched to a gene: 10. The CDR3 loop spans 15 amino acids. CDR3 loop: CASSLGRQGSNEQYF. As DNA, the CDR3 is TGTGCCAGCAGCTTGGGAAGACAGGGCAGCAACGAGCAGTACTTC.

In this sample, this clone turned up a few times. This chain joins TRBV6-8 and TRBJ1-5; tentative D call: TRBD1 (6 bases). Germline V CDR1 and CDR2: MNHGY, SAAAGT. The CDR3 consists of 19 residues. V was shortened by 2 bases and J by 0 bases, with 20 bases between the two germline ends. As DNA, the CDR3 is TGTGCCAGCAGTTACCTGGTAGGGGACACCACCTATAGCAATCAGCCCCAGCATTTT. It specifies CASSYLVGDTTYSNQPQHF.

This clone has just a few counts. The V gene is TRBV10-3, the J gene TRBJ2-3; TRBD2 matches 15 bases. The V and J ends lost 5 bases and 3 bases, in that order; junction bases with no gene match: 9. The CDR3 runs to 18 residues. CDR1 and CDR2 from the germline V gene are ENHRY and SYGVKD. CDR3 region: CAISPHRTSGRVTDTQYF. CDR3 DNA: TGTGCCATCAGTCCCCACCGGACTAGCGGGAGGGTTACAGATACGCAGTATTTT.

This chain uses TRBV9 with TRBJ1-5; D unresolved. The CDR3 contains 13 residues. The V gene lost 5 bases and the J gene lost 5 bases, with 11 bases spanning the gap. CDR1 and CDR2 (germline): SGDLS, YYNGEE. CDR3 bases: TGTGCCAGCAGTACGGAGAGGGATCAGCCCCAGCATTTT. Its protein is CASSTERDQPQHF.

This chain uses TRBV18 with TRBJ1-1, with no clear D. The CDR3 spans 13 residues. In germline, CDR1 is KGHSH, CDR2 LQKENI. Trimming cost V 1 base and J 5 bases, with 8 bases left between them. The DNA for the CDR3 is TGTGCCAGCTCACCACAGGATTGGACTGAAGCTTTCTTT. Amino acid sequence: CASSPQDWTEAFF.

The table lists this clone with a few counts. The rearrangement links TRBV28 to TRBJ1-2; D remains unclear. Germline CDR1 and CDR2: MDHEN and SYDVKM. V was pared by 4 bases and J by 7 bases, with 16 bases between. The CDR3 runs to 14 residues. This CDR3 reads CASSSLPDARGYTF. CDR3 DNA: TGTGCCAGCAGTTCACTCCCGGATGCCCGTGGCTACACCTTC.

This chain joins TRBV19 and TRBJ1-5, with 7 bases identical to TRBD1. The CDR3 length is 15 residues. Losses at the gene ends were 5 bases for V and 6 bases for J; bases not matched to a gene: 10. Germline V gene lookup returns CDR1 LNHDA and CDR2 SQIVND (reference sequence). The DNA for the CDR3 is TGTGCCAGTAGTCCCCTGACAGGGTCGGGTCAGCCCCAGCATTTT. The encoded protein is CASSPLTGSGQPQHF.

The chain joins TRBV14 to TRBJ2-7; 12 positions match TRBD2. The CDR3 extends over 17 amino acids. The junction had 7 bases not matched to a gene; V was cut back by 1 base and J by 3 bases. CDR1 is SGHDN, CDR2 FVKESK, per germline. Here the CDR3 reads CASSQVLAGGPHYEQYF. The CDR3 DNA reads TGTGCCAGCAGCCAAGTGCTAGCGGGAGGGCCCCACTACGAGCAGTACTTC. The whole variable domain, remainder taken from reference TRBV14 and TRBJ2-7, is EAGVTQFPSHSVIEKGQTVTLRCDPISGHDNLYWYRRVMGKEIKFLLHFVKESKQDESGMPNNRFLAERTGGTYSTLKVQPAELEDSGVYFCASSQVLAGGPHYEQYFGPGTRLTVT.

The chain links TRBV15 to TRBJ2-3; D remains ambiguous. V lost 4 bases and J lost 2, with 16 bases in between. CDR3 length equals 16 residues. The germline V gene has CDR1 LNHNV and CDR2 YYDKDF (reference sequence). This chain's CDR3 is CATSTRHNSPTDTQYF. DNA for the CDR3: TGTGCCACCAGCACCCGGCATAACAGCCCCACAGATACGCAGTATTTT. Complete variable domain (other parts from reference TRBV15 and TRBJ2-3): DAMVIQNPRYQVTQFGKPVTLSCSQTLNHNVMYWYQQKSSQAPKLLFHYYDKDFNNEADTPDNFQSRRPNTSFCFLDIRSPGLGDTAMYLCATSTRHNSPTDTQYFGPGTRLTVL.

This clone is medium-sized. This chain connects TRBV11-3 to TRBJ2-5; TRBD2 aligns across 11 bases. With V trimmed by 5 bases and J by 5 bases, 19 bases remained unmatched. Germline V CDR1 and CDR2: SGHNT, YENEEA. The CDR3 runs 19 residues. The CDR3 sequence: CASSQYLPSGRPHLETQYF. The CDR3 coding sequence is TGTGCCAGCAGCCAATACCTTCCTAGCGGGAGGCCTCACTTGGAGACCCAGTACTTC.

V usage is TRBV28 and J usage is TRBJ1-2; 10 bases match TRBD1. This CDR3 has 15 amino acids. Trimming at V came to 6 bases and at J to 6 bases, leaving 10 bases not matched to a gene. CDR1 and CDR2 from the germline V gene are MDHEN and SYDVKM. CDR3 coding DNA: TGTGCCAGCAGCTCCCATCCCGGACAGGGGGATGGCTACACCTTC. This translates into CASSSHPGQGDGYTF.

The chain carries TRBV5-1 and TRBJ2-7, with 9 bases aligning to TRBD1. Germline V gene sequence: CDR1 SGHRS, CDR2 YFSETQ. The CDR3 length is 15 residues. V lost 4 bases to trimming and J lost 4 bases; unmatched junction nucleotides: 9. The CDR3 sequence is CASSPREGQGYEQYF. The DNA for the CDR3 is TGCGCCAGCAGCCCTCGAGAGGGACAGGGATACGAGCAGTACTTC.

A few counts support this clone. The V gene is TRBV27, the J gene TRBJ2-3; 8 bases map to TRBD2. J gave up 6 bases and V 4 bases, and 3 bases lay outside the gene matches. Germline CDR1 reads MNHEY; CDR2 reads SMNVEV (reference sequence). CDR3 length: 13 residues. CDR3 DNA sequence: TGTGCCAGCAGTTCCCGACTAGCGGATACGCAGTATTTT. It specifies CASSSRLADTQYF.

V is TRBV19 and J is TRBJ1-2; 7 bases map to TRBD1. CDR3 length: 14 amino acids. The ends lost 8 bases at V and 0 bases at J; junction bases unmatched: 6. Germline-derived CDR1 and CDR2 are LNHDA and SQIVND (reference sequence). Here the CDR3 reads CASARDRANYGYTF. The CDR3 DNA is TGTGCCAGTGCCAGGGACAGAGCTAACTATGGCTACACCTTC. Full variable domain (remainder filled in from reference TRBV19 and TRBJ1-2): DGGITQSPKYLFRKEGQNVTLSCEQNLNHDAMYWYRQDPGQGLRLIYYSQIVNDFQKGDIAEGYSVSREKKESFPLTVTSAQKNPTAFYLCASARDRANYGYTFGSGTRLTVV.

The chain uses TRBV19 and TRBJ1-5, with unresolved D. Looked up from germline, CDR1 is LNHDA and CDR2 is SQIVND (reference sequence). The length of the CDR3 is 15 residues. V lost 0 bases, J lost 3 bases, and 9 bases lay in between. CDR3: CASSIEVQANQPQHF. The CDR3 coding sequence is TGTGCCAGTAGTATAGAAGTTCAGGCCAATCAGCCCCAGCATTTT.

The chain recombines TRBV11-3 with TRBJ1-5; TRBD1 is a possible D gene (5 bases). The germline gives CDR1 SGHNT, CDR2 YENEEA. CDR3 length: 16 amino acids. Between the trimmed V and J ends, which lost 3 bases and 3 bases, there was a span of 15 bases. In DNA form, the CDR3 reads TGTGCCAGCAGCTTGGTCGGGACGGCTCACAATCAGCCCCAGCATTTT. It is translated as CASSLVGTAHNQPQHF.

This chain connects TRBV11-3 to TRBJ2-5; D remains unclear. The CDR3 contains 14 residues. CDR1 and CDR2 (germline): SGHNT, YENEEA. Trimming took off 0 bases at V and 5 bases at J, with 10 bases between the two ends. The CDR3 sequence: CASSLDGYGETQYF. DNA of the CDR3: TGTGCCAGCAGCTTAGACGGGTACGGGGAGACCCAGTACTTC.

This clone showed up many times. At one end the junction does not follow the germline gene, possibly because of a read error. The chain couples TRBV7-4 to TRBJ1-1, with D tentatively TRBD1 (5 bases). Germline assignment: CDR1 SGHVT and CDR2 SQSDAQ. The CDR3 loop spans 13 amino acids. CDR3 amino acids: CASSLAGDTEAFF. The DNA of the CDR3 is TGTGCCAGCAGCCTAGCGGGGGACACTGAAGCTTTCTTT.

This rearrangement joins TRBV28 to TRBJ2-6; D uncertain. V was shortened by 6 bases and J by 7 bases, with 13 bases between the two germline ends. The CDR3 is 14 amino acids. Looked up from germline, CDR1 is MDHEN and CDR2 is SYDVKM. The CDR3 DNA reads TGTGCCAGCAGGATCCAGCTGGGCGCCAACGTCCTGACTTTC. The encoded protein is CASRIQLGANVLTF. The entire variable domain, with the rest obtained from reference TRBV28 and TRBJ2-6, is as follows: DVKVTQSSRYLVKRTGEKVFLECVQDMDHENMFWYRQDPGLGLRLIYFSYDVKMKEKGDIPEGYSVSREKKERFSLILESASTNQTSMYLCASRIQLGANVLTFGAGSRLTVL.

There are a few counts of this clone. This chain connects TRBV6-8 to TRBJ2-7, with D hard to call. Per the germline V gene, CDR1 is MNHGY and CDR2 is SAAAGT. V was trimmed by 0 bases and J by 3 bases, leaving 12 bases between them. The CDR3 loop spans 15 amino acids. For the CDR3, the DNA is TGTGCCAGCAGTTACTCTGACACTGGAGTCTACGAGCAGTACTTC. It codes for CASSYSDTGVYEQYF.

The V gene is TRBV19, the J gene TRBJ2-1; 11 bases are a match to TRBD1. The germline V gene has CDR1 LNHDA and CDR2 SQIVND (reference sequence). The CDR3 runs 15 residues. The junction had 9 bases not matched to a gene; V was cut back by 10 bases and J by 4 bases. The CDR3 protein is CATNSGTGGYNEQFF. Written as DNA, the CDR3 is TGTGCCACCAACTCCGGGACAGGGGGATACAATGAGCAGTTCTTC.

V gene TRBV29-1 combines with J gene TRBJ2-3, with 9 bases identical to TRBD1. Germline V gene data show CDR1 as SQVTM and CDR2 as ANQGSEA. The length of the CDR3 is 14 residues. Trimming at V came to 6 bases and at J to 4 bases, leaving 8 bases not matched to a gene. The CDR3 DNA sequence: TGCAGCGTCGAGCCGGGACAGGGAGCAGATACGCAGTATTTT. It is translated as CSVEPGQGADTQYF.

The chain carries TRBV6-8 and TRBJ1-4; D is ambiguous. V lost 5 bases to trimming and J lost 6 bases, with 13 bases between them. Germline values: CDR1 MNHGY, CDR2 SAAAGT. The CDR3 extends over 14 amino acids. The CDR3 sequence is CASSDPGSYEKLFF. The CDR3 region has the DNA TGTGCCAGCAGTGACCCGGGCTCATATGAAAAACTGTTTTTT.

V gene TRBV30 combines with J gene TRBJ2-1, with TRBD1 matching over 11 bases. This CDR3 is built from 17 residues. Trimming cost V 1 base and J 0 bases; bases outside gene matches: 5. CDR1 is GTSNPN, CDR2 SVGIG, per germline (reference sequence). CDR3 in DNA: TGTGCCTGGAGTGCTCGGACAGGGGGCATCTCCTACAATGAGCAGTTCTTC. As protein: CAWSARTGGISYNEQFF.

The chain recombines TRBV29-1 with TRBJ2-5; D unresolved. V lost 7 bases to trimming and J lost 4 bases, with 13 bases between them. The germline gives CDR1 SQVTM, CDR2 ANQGSEA. The CDR3 has 12 residues. CDR3 DNA sequence: TGCAGCGCCCGGTCGGGCCCAGAGACCCAGTACTTC. Translating it yields CSARSGPETQYF.

This clone was seen a few times. This chain connects TRBV6-8 to TRBJ2-1; D not certain. V shed 4 bases and J shed 5 bases, with 9 bases lying between them. Germline V lookup: CDR1 MNHGY, CDR2 SAAAGT. The CDR3 spans 13 residues. CDR3 bases: TGTGCCAGCAGTTCGGGCAGAAACAATGAGCAGTTCTTC. Translating it yields CASSSGRNNEQFF.

The chain employs TRBV11-3 and TRBJ2-1; TRBD2 might be the D (6 bases). The CDR3 extends over 16 amino acids. Germline CDR1 and CDR2: SGHNT and YENEEA. Trimming took 3 bases from V and 3 from J, leaving 15 bases between them. The CDR3 reads CASSLMGQGGYNEQFF. CDR3 DNA: TGTGCCAGCAGCTTGATGGGCCAGGGAGGCTACAATGAGCAGTTCTTC.